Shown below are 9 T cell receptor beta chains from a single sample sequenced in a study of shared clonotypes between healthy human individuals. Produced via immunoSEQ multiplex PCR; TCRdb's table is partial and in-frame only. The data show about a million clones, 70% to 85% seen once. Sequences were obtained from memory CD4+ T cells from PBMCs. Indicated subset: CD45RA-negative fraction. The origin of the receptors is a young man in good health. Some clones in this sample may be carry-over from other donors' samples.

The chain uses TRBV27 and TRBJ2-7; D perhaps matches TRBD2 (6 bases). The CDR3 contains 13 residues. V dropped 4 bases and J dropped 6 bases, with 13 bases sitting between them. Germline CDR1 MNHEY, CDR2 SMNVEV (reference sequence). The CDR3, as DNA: TGTGCCAGCAGTTCGGGACTCCCCCCCGAGCAGTACTTC. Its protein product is CASSSGLPPEQYF.

CDR3 residues: CASSRRLGTGELFF. The CDR3 DNA follows: TGTGCCAGCAGCCGTCGCCTCGGCACCGGGGAGCTGTTTTTT. This chain uses TRBV4-2 with TRBJ2-2, with unresolved D. The CDR3 is made up of 14 amino acids. V was trimmed by 4 bases and J by 4 bases, leaving 10 bases between them. CDR1 and CDR2 from the germline V gene are LGHNA and YNFKEQ.

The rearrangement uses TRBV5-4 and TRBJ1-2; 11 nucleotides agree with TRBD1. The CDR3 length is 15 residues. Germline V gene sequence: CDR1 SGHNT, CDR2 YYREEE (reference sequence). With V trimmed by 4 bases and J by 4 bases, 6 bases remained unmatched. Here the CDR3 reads CASSTRDRGGYGYTF. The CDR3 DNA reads TGTGCCAGCAGCACGAGGGACAGGGGGGGCTATGGCTACACCTTC.

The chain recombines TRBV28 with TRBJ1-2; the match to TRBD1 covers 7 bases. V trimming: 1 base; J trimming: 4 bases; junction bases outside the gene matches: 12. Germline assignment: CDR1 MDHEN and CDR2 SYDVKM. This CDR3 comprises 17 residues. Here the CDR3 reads CASSLYPTAQGGYGYTF. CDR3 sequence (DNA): TGTGCCAGCAGTTTATATCCGACGGCCCAGGGGGGCTATGGCTACACCTTC.

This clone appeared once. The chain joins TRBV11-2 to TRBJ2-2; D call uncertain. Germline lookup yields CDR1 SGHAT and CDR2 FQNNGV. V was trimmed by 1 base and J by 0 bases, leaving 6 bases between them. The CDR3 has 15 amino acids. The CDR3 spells CASSLGPANTGELFF. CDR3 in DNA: TGTGCCAGCAGCTTAGGGCCCGCGAACACCGGGGAGCTGTTTTTT. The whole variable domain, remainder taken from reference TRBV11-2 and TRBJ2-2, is EAGVAQSPRYKIIEKRQSVAFWCNPISGHATLYWYQQILGQGPKLLIQFQNNGVVDDSQLPKDRFSAERLKGVDSTLKIQPAKLEDSAVYLCASSLGPANTGELFFGEGSRLTVL.

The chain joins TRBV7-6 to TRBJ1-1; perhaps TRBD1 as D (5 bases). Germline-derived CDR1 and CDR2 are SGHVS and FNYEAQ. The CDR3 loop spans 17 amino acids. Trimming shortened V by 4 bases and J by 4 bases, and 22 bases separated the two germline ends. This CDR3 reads CASSSRGKGRGGTEAFF. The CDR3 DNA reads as TGTGCCAGCAGCTCCCGGGGGAAGGGCCGCGGGGGCACTGAAGCTTTCTTT. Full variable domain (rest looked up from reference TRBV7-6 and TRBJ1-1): GAGVSQSPRYKVTKRGQDVALRCDPISGHVSLYWYRQALGQGPEFLTYFNYEAQQDKSGLPNDRFSAERPEGSISTLTIQRTEQRDSAMYRCASSSRGKGRGGTEAFFGQGTRLTVV.

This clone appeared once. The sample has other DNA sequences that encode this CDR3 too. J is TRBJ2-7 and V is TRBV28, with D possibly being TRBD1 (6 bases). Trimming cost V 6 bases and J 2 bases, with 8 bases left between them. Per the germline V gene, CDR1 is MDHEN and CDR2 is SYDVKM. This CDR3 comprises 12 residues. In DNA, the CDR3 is TGTGCCAGCAGAGGACAGACCTACGAGCAGTACTTC. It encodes CASRGQTYEQYF.

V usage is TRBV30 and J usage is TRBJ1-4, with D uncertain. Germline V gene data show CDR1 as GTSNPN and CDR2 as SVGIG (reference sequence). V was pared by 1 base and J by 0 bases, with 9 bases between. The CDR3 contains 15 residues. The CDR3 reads CAWSDVGTTNEKLFF. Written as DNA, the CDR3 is TGTGCCTGGAGTGACGTCGGAACAACTAATGAAAAACTGTTTTTT.

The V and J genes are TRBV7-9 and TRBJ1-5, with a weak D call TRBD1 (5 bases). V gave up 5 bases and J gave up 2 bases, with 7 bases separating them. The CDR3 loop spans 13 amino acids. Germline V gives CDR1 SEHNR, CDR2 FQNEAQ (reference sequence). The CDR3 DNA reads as TGTGCCAGCAGCCAGACAGGCAATCAGCCCCAGCATTTT. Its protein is CASSQTGNQPQHF.